This T cell receptor (beta chain) was retrieved from a study of control samples from healthy donors and cancer patients. Clones were sequenced by immunoSEQ multiplex PCR, and TCRdb holds only the in-frame ones, with some missing. The data contain 40,000 to 50,000 clones, 93% of them singletons. There are 16 residues in the CDR3. V dropped 2 bases and J dropped 8; count of bases not matched to a gene: 6. Germline values: CDR1 MNHNS, CDR2 SASEGT. The clonotype originates from a woman aged 45-60 years with head and neck cancer. Sequencing was performed on PBMCs. The chain couples TRBV6-1 to TRBJ1-6, with 10 bases aligning to TRBD1. CDR3 sequence reads: CASSESAGTGDSPLHF. The CDR3 DNA follows: TGTGCCAGCAGTGAATCCGCCGGGACAGGGGATTCACCCCTCCACTTT.